One sample yielded the 24 T cell receptor beta chains listed below, sequenced in a study of cytomegalovirus exposure and HLA in healthy donors. This PCR relied on a set of 60 Vbeta primers and 13 Jbeta primers. The table came from immunoSEQ multiplex PCR; TCRdb's copy has only in-frame clones and leaves some out. This table holds under 150,000 clones. Sequencing was performed on PBMCs. The receptors originated from a woman aged 60-75 years in good health and CMV-seronegative.

The chain carries TRBV18 and TRBJ1-2; TRBD1 matches at 8 bases. The V and J ends lost 6 bases and 7 bases, in that order; junction bases with no gene match: 4. CDR1 KGHSH and CDR2 LQKENI come from the germline V gene. The CDR3 is 12 amino acids. CDR3 in DNA: TGTGCCAGCTCCCCCGGACAGGGTGGCTACACCTTC. Its translation is CASSPGQGGYTF.

The rearrangement links TRBV29-1 to TRBJ1-1; D perhaps matches TRBD1 (5 bases). V lost 3 bases and J 0 bases, leaving 8 bases between the germline ends. This CDR3 has 13 amino acids. From germline, CDR1 is SQVTM and CDR2 ANQGSEA. The CDR3 here is CSVDRQMNTEAFF. Here the CDR3 DNA reads TGCAGCGTTGATAGACAGATGAACACTGAAGCTTTCTTT.

The rearrangement links TRBV5-1 to TRBJ2-1, with 10 bases fitting TRBD2. The germline V gene encodes CDR1 SGHRS and CDR2 YFSETQ. Trimming cost V 0 bases and J 9 bases; bases outside gene matches: 3. The CDR3 is 14 amino acids. The CDR3 loop reads CASSLALAGAEQFF. As DNA, the CDR3 is TGCGCCAGCAGCTTGGCTCTAGCGGGAGCTGAGCAGTTCTTC.

V gene TRBV7-9 combines with J gene TRBJ2-1; 13 bases line up with TRBD2. V lost 5 bases, J lost 8 bases, and 3 bases stayed unmatched. The CDR3 loop spans 14 amino acids. The V gene's germline CDR1 is SEHNR and CDR2 FQNEAQ (reference sequence). CDR3 sequence: CASSPGLAGDEQFF. The CDR3 region has the DNA TGTGCCAGCAGCCCCGGACTAGCGGGGGATGAGCAGTTCTTC.

The rearrangement uses TRBV2 and TRBJ2-5; perhaps TRBD1 as D (6 bases). The germline V gene encodes CDR1 SNHLY and CDR2 FYNNEI. CDR3 length: 14 residues. Trimming took off 3 bases at V and 2 bases at J, with 10 bases between the two ends. The chain's CDR3 is CASSETGAQETQYF. Written as DNA, the CDR3 is TGTGCCAGCAGTGAGACAGGAGCTCAAGAGACCCAGTACTTC.

V is TRBV28 and J is TRBJ2-7; perhaps TRBD2 as D (5 bases). Germline lookup yields CDR1 MDHEN and CDR2 SYDVKM. The CDR3 sequence is 15 residues long. V dropped 7 bases and J dropped 1 base, with 17 bases sitting between them. This CDR3 reads CASTPEGRTSYEQYF. The CDR3 DNA reads as TGTGCCAGCACCCCAGAAGGTAGGACTTCCTACGAGCAGTACTTC.

The V call is TRBV5-1, the J call TRBJ1-1; TRBD1 aligns across 10 bases. CDR1 is SGHRS and CDR2 is YFSETQ in the germline V gene. The CDR3 has 17 residues. Trimming at V came to 0 bases and at J to 4 bases, leaving 9 bases not matched to a gene. Here the CDR3 DNA reads TGCGCCAGCAGCTTGGGCCCGGACAGGGGGTTTGCCACTGAAGCTTTCTTT. Amino acid sequence: CASSLGPDRGFATEAFF.

V gene TRBV2 combines with J gene TRBJ1-4, with unresolved D. V was trimmed by 6 bases and J by 1 base, leaving 6 bases between them. Germline V lookup: CDR1 SNHLY, CDR2 FYNNEI. The CDR3 runs to 13 residues. CDR3 sequence (DNA): TGTGCCAGCAGGAGGGAAACTAATGAAAAACTGTTTTTT. Translating gives CASRRETNEKLFF. Using reference TRBV2 and TRBJ1-4 for the parts outside the CDR3, the full variable domain is EPEVTQTPSHQVTQMGQEVILRCVPISNHLYFYWYRQILGQKVEFLVSFYNNEISEKSEIFDDQFSVERPDGSNFTLKIRSTKLEDSAMYFCASRRETNEKLFFGSGTQLSVL.

The chain combines TRBV28 with TRBJ2-2; 7 bases line up with TRBD1. Germline CDR1 reads MDHEN; CDR2 reads SYDVKM. The CDR3 is 14 residues long. The V and J ends lost 8 bases and 10 bases, in that order; junction bases with no gene match: 13. CDR3 amino acids: CASLPVGGREELFF. CDR3 coding DNA: TGTGCCAGCCTCCCAGTAGGGGGCAGGGAGGAGCTGTTTTTT.

The V gene is TRBV11-2, the J gene TRBJ1-2; no firm D call. This CDR3 region has 15 residues. Germline CDR1 SGHAT, CDR2 FQNNGV. V lost 3 bases to trimming and J lost 1 base, with 12 bases between them. In DNA form, the CDR3 reads TGTGCCAGCAGCTTCTTTCCCGGGGATAACTATGGCTACACCTTC. Its translation: CASSFFPGDNYGYTF.

The V call is TRBV6-6, the J call TRBJ2-7; D may be TRBD1 (6 bases). The CDR3 is 15 amino acids. Trimming stripped 2 bases from V and 5 bases from J, with 16 bases between. Germline V gene lookup returns CDR1 MNHNY and CDR2 SVGAGI (reference sequence). The chain's CDR3 is CASSYKLGAQDEQYF. As DNA, the CDR3 is TGTGCCAGCAGTTACAAGCTGGGGGCGCAGGACGAGCAGTACTTC.

The rearrangement uses TRBV7-9 and TRBJ2-7, with TRBD1 as a possible D gene (7 bases). CDR1 and CDR2 (germline): SEHNR, FQNEAQ (reference sequence). Between the trimmed V and J ends, which lost 5 bases and 2 bases, there was a span of 19 bases. The CDR3 totals 16 residues. The CDR3 sequence: CASSPGRGEGAYEQYF. The CDR3 DNA reads TGTGCCAGCAGCCCCGGCAGGGGGGAAGGGGCCTACGAGCAGTACTTC.

This chain joins TRBV2 and TRBJ2-2; D not certain. V lost 0 bases and J 3 bases, leaving 14 bases between the germline ends. Germline V lookup: CDR1 SNHLY, CDR2 FYNNEI. CDR3 size: 17 residues. CDR3 in amino acids: CASSEAVSSFDTGELFF. CDR3 coding DNA: TGTGCCAGCAGTGAAGCGGTTTCTAGTTTCGACACCGGGGAGCTGTTTTTT.

The CDR3 nucleotides are TGTGCCAGCAGCCCTCAGTCGGGACTAGTTACCGGGGAGCTGTTTTTT. It encodes CASSPQSGLVTGELFF. The chain recombines TRBV9 with TRBJ2-2; TRBD2 agrees at 8 bases. V lost 4 bases and J lost 5; bases outside the gene matches: 10. The CDR3 is made up of 16 amino acids. Germline values: CDR1 SGDLS, CDR2 YYNGEE.

V gene TRBV9 combines with J gene TRBJ2-7; 9 bases align to TRBD2. V shed 3 bases, J shed 9 bases, and the junction held 16 bases outside the gene matches. The CDR3 is 16 residues long. Per germline, CDR1 SGDLS and CDR2 YYNGEE. The CDR3 loop is CASSALESGGTVRQYF. The CDR3 DNA sequence: TGTGCCAGCAGCGCTCTCGAAAGCGGGGGGACTGTACGGCAGTACTTC.

This chain connects TRBV21-1 to TRBJ2-7; the DNA was not compared with TRBD2, the D call given in the table. TRBV21-1 is an annotated pseudogene. This CDR3 region has 15 residues. The CDR3 DNA follows: TGTGCCAGCAGACCGCGACTAGCGGGACTTCACGAGCAGTACTTC. It encodes CASRPRLAGLHEQYF.

The CDR3, as DNA: TGTGCCAGCTCACCAGGGGACACCCACGGCTATGGCTACACCTTC. This codes for CASSPGDTHGYGYTF. The chain employs TRBV18 and TRBJ1-2; tentatively, D is TRBD1 (6 bases). The CDR3 is 15 amino acids. The V end was cut by 2 bases, the J end by 4 bases, with 14 bases between. Germline lookup yields CDR1 KGHSH and CDR2 LQKENI. Complete variable domain (other parts from reference TRBV18 and TRBJ1-2): NAGVMQNPRHLVRRRGQEARLRCSPMKGHSHVYWYRQLPEEGLKFMVYLQKENIIDESGMPKERFSAEFPKEGPSILRIQQVVRGDSAAYFCASSPGDTHGYGYTFGSGTRLTVV.

The chain combines TRBV27 with TRBJ2-7; 15 bases agree with TRBD2. V trimming: 6 bases; J trimming: 7 bases; junction bases outside the gene matches: 10. The CDR3 runs 16 residues. Germline V lookup: CDR1 MNHEY, CDR2 SMNVEV (reference sequence). CDR3 in amino acids: CASRTPGLAGGGEQYF. The CDR3 DNA is TGTGCCAGCAGGACTCCGGGACTAGCGGGGGGAGGTGAGCAGTACTTC.

The chain employs TRBV30 and TRBJ2-5, with a possible D match to TRBD2 (6 bases). The closer fit of TRBJ2-7 to the DNA end suggests the J call may be wrong. This CDR3 contains 15 residues. CDR1 is GTSNPN, CDR2 SVGIG, per germline (reference sequence). CDR3 sequence reads: CAWSVKEGHSYEQYF. The CDR3 DNA is TGTGCCTGGAGTGTTAAGGAGGGGCATTCCTACGAGCAGTACTTC.

The chain carries TRBV7-8 and TRBJ1-6, with TRBD1 matching over 10 bases. Germline V lookup: CDR1 SGHVS, CDR2 FQNEAQ. The ends lost 1 base at V and 2 bases at J; junction bases unmatched: 2. This CDR3 is built from 17 residues. In DNA form, the CDR3 reads TGTGCCAGCAGCTTAGGGACAGGGGGGACCTATAATTCACCCCTCCACTTT. Translation: CASSLGTGGTYNSPLHF. Filled out from reference TRBV7-8 and TRBJ1-6, the complete variable domain reads GAGVSQSPRYKVAKRGQDVALRCDPISGHVSLFWYQQALGQGPEFLTYFQNEAQLDKSGLPSDRFFAERPEGSVSTLKIQRTQQEDSAVYLCASSLGTGGTYNSPLHFGNGTRLTVT.

This rearrangement joins TRBV5-4 to TRBJ2-1; 8 positions agree with TRBD2. The CDR3 is 15 residues long. The V segment lost 0 bases and the J segment 4 bases; nucleotides outside the gene matches: 3. The germline gives CDR1 SGHNT, CDR2 YYREEE (reference sequence). The CDR3 sequence: CASSLETSAYNEQFF. The CDR3 DNA follows: TGTGCCAGCAGCTTGGAGACTAGCGCGTACAATGAGCAGTTCTTC.

Measured by frequency, this clone is large. J is TRBJ1-1 and V is TRBV6-1, with D possibly matching TRBD1 (5 bases). The CDR3 extends over 15 amino acids. The V gene's germline CDR1 is MNHNS and CDR2 SASEGT. Trimming took 4 bases from V and 4 from J, leaving 16 bases between them. CDR3: CASSGGLEGSTEAFF. The CDR3 DNA reads as TGTGCCAGCAGTGGGGGTTTGGAGGGGAGCACTGAAGCTTTCTTT.

The gene calls are TRBV15 and TRBJ2-5; 9 positions match TRBD1. The CDR3 totals 14 residues. CDR1 is LNHNV and CDR2 is YYDKDF in the germline V gene (reference sequence). V lost 3 bases and J lost 2; bases outside the gene matches: 1. CDR3 region: CATSRDRGQETQYF. CDR3 in DNA: TGTGCCACCAGCAGGGACAGGGGACAAGAGACCCAGTACTTC. The complete variable domain, with remaining parts taken from reference TRBV15 and TRBJ2-5, reads DAMVIQNPRYQVTQFGKPVTLSCSQTLNHNVMYWYQQKSSQAPKLLFHYYDKDFNNEADTPDNFQSRRPNTSFCFLDIRSPGLGDTAMYLCATSRDRGQETQYFGPGTRLLVL.

The chain has TRBV6-1 and TRBJ2-1; TRBD2 agrees at 9 bases. In germline, CDR1 is MNHNS, CDR2 SASEGT. V trimming: 1 base; J trimming: 2 bases; junction bases outside the gene matches: 0. The CDR3 loop spans 15 amino acids. In DNA form, the CDR3 reads TGTGCCAGCAGTGAAGTAGCGGGAGCCTACAATGAGCAGTTCTTC. Its protein is CASSEVAGAYNEQFF.